Listed here is a single TCR beta chain. Its antigen is not yet known. Base qualities were left out, and no much larger clone turns up one base away. This sample stems from a study of T cells in lung cancer brain metastases (dated by TCRdb to the late 2010s). About the study as a whole: Of the roughly 21 patients, fewer than 18 had a history of tobacco use, with a median of 40 pack-years. In this study, the TCR beta CDR3 repertoires of fully resected primary non-small cell lung cancers were compared with those of paired brain metastases. Of the patients, some eleven were female and roughly 9 were male, and their median age at first diagnosis was 50 to 65 years. Median interval between primary and brain metastasis specimen acquisition was 300 to 450 days. The cohort included roughly 20 patients who provided 40 or so specimens, with each patient contributing one primary lung lesion and one brain metastasis. The average DNA integrity number was about 4 in both primary and metastatic specimens, and the two sites did not differ significantly. About 90% of the 20 patients received no interval therapy between primary and metastasis resection.

Each sample received about 2.24 to 5.5 ug of genomic DNA as input, and the DNA input was kept equal within each pair of samples. TCR beta libraries were constructed in two PCR steps with the immunoSEQ hsTCRbeta Kit, which uses multiplexed V and J gene primers. The pooled libraries, together with positive and negative controls, were sequenced on an Illumina MiSeq running a 100-cycle paired-end protocol. Regarding the original processing steps: Raw data were processed by the immunoSEQ vendor into normalized, annotated TCR beta repertoire reports. Richness was defined as unique clones by nucleotide sequence, with iChao1 and Efron-Thisted estimators extrapolating total richness. To characterize and compare the paired lesions, the analysis used Pielou's evenness, Simpson's index, the proportional abundance of the top-ten clones, and the Morisita overlap index. Sourced from immuneACCESS, this table was stored by TCRdb with only in-frame sequences that have V and J called. A share of the clones is absent; for the studies checked, an unresolved V gene accounts for under half, and the remainder has no known explanation. The DNA gave D and trimming, while V, J and clone size come from that table. This sample comprises 3,000 or so clones, about nine tenths of them detected only once. The ten largest account for around 2.8% of the sample.

From cysteine to phenylalanine, the CDR3 is 16 amino acids long. The entry retains the CDR3 DNA only, 48 bases that are in frame from base 1. Compared with germline, V lacks 4 bases and J lacks 5 bases; bases without a gene match: 12. CDR1 is given as SGHVS and CDR2 as FQNEAQ, both from the germline V gene. Resection was performed in the patients for synchronous oligometastatic disease or for delayed recurrence of a solitary brain metastasis. Patients with a history of multiple malignancies were excluded so that cancers other than NSCLC would not be included. Using marked H&E slides as a guide, tumor areas were macrodissected from a few unstained 8.5 to 10 um sections that had been deparaffinized. Every specimen was formalin-fixed and paraffin-embedded (FFPE). The AllPrep DNA/RNA FFPE Kit was used to extract genomic DNA. Results and caveats for the whole study, not just this receptor: Compared with their paired primaries, brain metastases had significantly fewer unique productive clones (median about 1,500 versus 4,500). Most clones were lesion-specific, with limited overlap between paired lesions (mean Morisita index about 0.25). DNA fragmentation in FFPE samples may have prevented retrieval of the complete infiltrating T cell repertoire. In brain metastases, the ten most abundant clones accounted for a significantly larger fraction of the repertoire than in primaries, a finding that suggests clonal expansion. Effects of preoperative corticosteroids on T cell infiltration in brain metastases could not be controlled.

The clonotype originates from a man between 65 and 85 years old with non-small cell lung cancer. What was sequenced was tumor tissue from the primary lung tumor. The cell subset or site label on this specimen signifies: primary lung cancer lesion. The chain links TRBV7-8 with TRBJ2-7, and 9 junctional nucleotides match TRBD1. The sequence in DNA is TGTGCCAGCAGCTGGGCCGCCGGGACAGGGTTGCACGAGCAGTACTTC. Translated, this is CASSWAAGTGLHEQYF.